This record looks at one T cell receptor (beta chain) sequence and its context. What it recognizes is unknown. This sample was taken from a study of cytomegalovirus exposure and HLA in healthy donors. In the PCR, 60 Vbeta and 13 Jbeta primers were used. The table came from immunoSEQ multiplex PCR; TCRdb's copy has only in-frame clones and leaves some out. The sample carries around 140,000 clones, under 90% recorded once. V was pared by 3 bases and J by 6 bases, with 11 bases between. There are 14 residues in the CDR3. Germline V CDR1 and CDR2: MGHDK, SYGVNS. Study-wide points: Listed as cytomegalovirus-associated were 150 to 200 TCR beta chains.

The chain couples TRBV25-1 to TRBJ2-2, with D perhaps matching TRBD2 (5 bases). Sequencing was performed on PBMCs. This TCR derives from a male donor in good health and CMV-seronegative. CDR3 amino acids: CASSDFLAAGELFF. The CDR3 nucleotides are TGTGCCAGCAGTGATTTCCTAGCAGCCGGGGAGCTGTTTTTT. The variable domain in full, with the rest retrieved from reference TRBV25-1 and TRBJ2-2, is EADIYQTPRYLVIGTGKKITLECSQTMGHDKMYWYQQDPGMELHLIHYSYGVNSTEKGDLSSESTVSRIRTEHFPLTLESARPSHTSQYLCASSDFLAAGELFFGEGSRLTVL.